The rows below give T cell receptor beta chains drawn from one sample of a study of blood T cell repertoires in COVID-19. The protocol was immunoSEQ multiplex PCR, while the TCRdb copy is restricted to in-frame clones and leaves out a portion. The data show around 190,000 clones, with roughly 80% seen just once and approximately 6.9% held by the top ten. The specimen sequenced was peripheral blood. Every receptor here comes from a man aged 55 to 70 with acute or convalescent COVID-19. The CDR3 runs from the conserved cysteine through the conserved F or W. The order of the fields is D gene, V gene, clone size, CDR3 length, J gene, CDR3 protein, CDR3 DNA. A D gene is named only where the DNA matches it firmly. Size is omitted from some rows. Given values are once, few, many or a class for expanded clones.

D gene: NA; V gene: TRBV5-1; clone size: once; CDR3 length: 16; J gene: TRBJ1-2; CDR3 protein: CASSLSGLGRGYGYTF; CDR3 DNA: TGCGCCAGCAGCTTGTCGGGACTCGGCCGTGGCTATGGCTACACCTTC
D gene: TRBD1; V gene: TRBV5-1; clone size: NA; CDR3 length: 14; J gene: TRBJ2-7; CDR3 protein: CASSLGTGNDEQYF; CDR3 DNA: TGCGCCAGCAGCTTGGGGACAGGGAATGACGAGCAGTACTTC
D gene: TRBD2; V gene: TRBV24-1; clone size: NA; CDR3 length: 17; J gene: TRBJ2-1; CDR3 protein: CATSDRTSVHYNNEQFF; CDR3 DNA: TGTGCCACCAGTGACCGGACTAGCGTCCACTATAACAATGAGCAGTTCTTC
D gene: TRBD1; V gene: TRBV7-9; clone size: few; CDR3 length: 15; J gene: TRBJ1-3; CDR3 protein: CASSGGQGTGNTIYF; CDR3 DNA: TGTGCCAGCAGCGGCGGACAGGGGACTGGAAACACCATATATTTT
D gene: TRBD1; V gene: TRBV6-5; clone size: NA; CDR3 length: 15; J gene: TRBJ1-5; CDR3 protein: CASTWTGDSNQPQHF; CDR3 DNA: TGTGCCAGCACCTGGACAGGGGATAGCAATCAGCCCCAGCATTTT
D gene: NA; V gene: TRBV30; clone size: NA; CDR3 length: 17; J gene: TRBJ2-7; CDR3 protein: CAWSSPPQLARTYEQYF; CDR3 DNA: TGTGCCTGGAGTTCTCCTCCCCAGCTAGCGCGTACCTACGAGCAGTACTTC
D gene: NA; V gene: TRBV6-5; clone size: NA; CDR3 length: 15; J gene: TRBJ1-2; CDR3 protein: CASITRGGHSYGYTF; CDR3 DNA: TGTGCCAGCATCACCCGGGGGGGGCACTCCTATGGCTACACCTTC
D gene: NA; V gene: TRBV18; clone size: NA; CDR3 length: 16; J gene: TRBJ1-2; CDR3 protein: CASSPNSKQGSDGYTF; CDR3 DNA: TGTGCCAGCTCACCGAATTCAAAACAGGGTTCGGATGGCTACACCTTC
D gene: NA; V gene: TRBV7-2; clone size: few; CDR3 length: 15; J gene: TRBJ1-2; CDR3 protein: CASSLLVAQAGGYTF; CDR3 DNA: TGTGCCAGCAGCTTATTAGTTGCTCAGGCCGGTGGCTACACCTTC
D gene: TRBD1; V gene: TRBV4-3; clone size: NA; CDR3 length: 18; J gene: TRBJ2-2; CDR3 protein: CASSQDIESGQRTGELFF; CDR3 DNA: TGCGCCAGCAGCCAAGATATCGAGTCGGGACAGAGGACCGGGGAGCTGTTTTTT
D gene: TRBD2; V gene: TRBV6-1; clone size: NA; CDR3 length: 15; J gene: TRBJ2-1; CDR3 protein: CASSETSGFTQEQFF; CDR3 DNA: TGTGCCAGCAGTGAGACTAGCGGGTTCACCCAGGAGCAGTTCTTC
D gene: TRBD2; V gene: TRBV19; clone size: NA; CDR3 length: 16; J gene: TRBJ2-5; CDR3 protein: CASSIFHGGEQETQYF; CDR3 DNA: TGTGCCAGTAGTATTTTCCATGGGGGGGAACAAGAGACCCAGTACTTC
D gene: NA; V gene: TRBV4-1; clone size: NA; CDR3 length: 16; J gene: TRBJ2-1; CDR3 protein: CASSQLGLPSYNEQFF; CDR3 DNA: TGCGCCAGCAGCCAACTAGGACTGCCGTCCTACAATGAGCAGTTCTTC
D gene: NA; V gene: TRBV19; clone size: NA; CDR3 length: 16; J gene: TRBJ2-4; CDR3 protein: CASSIDAHSRKNIQYF; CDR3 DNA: TGTGCCAGTAGTATAGATGCCCATTCGCGTAAAAACATTCAGTACTTC
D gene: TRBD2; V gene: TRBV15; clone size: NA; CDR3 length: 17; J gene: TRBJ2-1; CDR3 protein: CATSSETSGGYYNEQFF; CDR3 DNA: TGTGCCACCAGCAGCGAGACTAGCGGGGGGTACTACAATGAGCAGTTCTTC
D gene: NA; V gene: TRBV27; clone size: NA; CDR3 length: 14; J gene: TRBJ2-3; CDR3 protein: CASSLLTSTDTQYF; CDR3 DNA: TGTGCCAGCAGTTTATTAACTAGCACAGATACGCAGTATTTT
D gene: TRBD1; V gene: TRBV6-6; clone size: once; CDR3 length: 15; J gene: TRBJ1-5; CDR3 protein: CASTQSGQGIQPQHF; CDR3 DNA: TGTGCCAGCACCCAGTCAGGACAGGGAATTCAGCCCCAGCATTTT
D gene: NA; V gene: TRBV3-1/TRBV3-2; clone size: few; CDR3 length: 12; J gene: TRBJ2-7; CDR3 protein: CASSLTHYEQYF; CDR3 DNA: TGTGCCAGCAGCCTCACACACTACGAGCAGTACTTC
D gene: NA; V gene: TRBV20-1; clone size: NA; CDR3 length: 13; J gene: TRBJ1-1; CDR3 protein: CSASRQGGTEAFF; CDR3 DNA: TGCAGTGCTAGTCGCCAGGGTGGCACTGAAGCTTTCTTT
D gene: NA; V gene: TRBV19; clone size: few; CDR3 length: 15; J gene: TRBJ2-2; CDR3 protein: CASSIWPGVDGELFF; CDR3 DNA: TGTGCCAGTAGTATATGGCCGGGTGTGGACGGGGAGCTGTTTTTT
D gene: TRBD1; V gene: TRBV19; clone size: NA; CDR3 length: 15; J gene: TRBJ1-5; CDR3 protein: CASREGAYSNQPQHF; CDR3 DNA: TGTGCCAGTAGGGAGGGGGCGTATAGCAATCAGCCCCAGCATTTT
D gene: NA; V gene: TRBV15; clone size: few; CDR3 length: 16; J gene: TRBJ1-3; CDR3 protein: CATSTRITSSGNTIYF; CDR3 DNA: TGTGCCACCAGCACGAGGATTACCAGCTCTGGAAACACCATATATTTT